This T cell receptor (beta chain) was identified during a study of T cells after yellow fever vaccination. Germline V gene lookup returns CDR1 MNHEY and CDR2 SVGEGT. The CDR3 has 17 amino acids. Trimming took 6 bases from V and 0 from J, leaving 18 bases between them. The sample holds many counts of this clonotype. From the 5' RACE reads, TCRdb called clonotypes with MiXCR, one entry per CDR3 protein. The sample has 250,000 to 400,000 distinct CDR3 sequences; over 3.5% are singletons. V gene TRBV6-2 or TRBV6-3 combines with J gene TRBJ2-4; a weak D match, TRBD2 (6 bases). The source is a man younger than 30 who received the YFV17D yellow fever vaccine. The sample consisted of PBMCs, taken 15 days after the yellow fever booster vaccination. Here the CDR3 reads CASSSRGILVAKNIQYF. The CDR3 bases are TGTGCCAGCAGCTCGCGCGGGATACTAGTAGCCAAAAACATTCAGTACTTC.